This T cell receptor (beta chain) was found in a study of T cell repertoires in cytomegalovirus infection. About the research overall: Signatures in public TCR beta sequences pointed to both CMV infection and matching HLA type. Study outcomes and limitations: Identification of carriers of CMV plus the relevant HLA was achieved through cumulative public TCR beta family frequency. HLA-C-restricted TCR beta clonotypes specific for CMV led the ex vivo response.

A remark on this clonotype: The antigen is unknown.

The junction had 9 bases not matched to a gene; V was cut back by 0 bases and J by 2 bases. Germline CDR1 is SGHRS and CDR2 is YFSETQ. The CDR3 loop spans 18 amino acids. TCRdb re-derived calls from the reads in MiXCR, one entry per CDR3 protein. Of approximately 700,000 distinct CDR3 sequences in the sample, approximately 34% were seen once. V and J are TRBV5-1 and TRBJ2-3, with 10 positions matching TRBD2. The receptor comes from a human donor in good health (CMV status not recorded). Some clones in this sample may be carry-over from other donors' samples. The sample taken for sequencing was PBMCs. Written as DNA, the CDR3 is TGCGCCAGCAGCTTGGCAGCCCTAGCGGGGGCCAACACAGATACGCAGTATTTT. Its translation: CASSLAALAGANTDTQYF.